The clone carrying this TCR beta chain has only one observation. Its antigen is still unknown. The protocol was immunoSEQ multiplex PCR, while the TCRdb copy is restricted to in-frame clones and leaves out a portion. The repertoire holds hundreds of thousands of clones, with 79% as singletons. The record originates from a study of shared clonotypes between healthy human individuals. Study outcomes and limitations: The study sampled only blood, and tissue repertoires likely differ.

The CDR3 length is 16 residues. Germline lookup yields CDR1 KGHSH and CDR2 LQKENI. Trimming left V 2 bases short and J 2 bases short, with 13 bases between. Sequencing input: PBMCs. This rearrangement joins TRBV18 to TRBJ1-5; a possible D gene is TRBD1 (5 bases). The receptor comes from a woman between 40 and 55 years old in good health. Some clones in this sample may be carry-over from other donors' samples. The CDR3 DNA reads as TGTGCCAGCTCACCAAATCGGGGCCAGGGCAATCAGCCCCAGCATTTT. Translating gives CASSPNRGQGNQPQHF.